Shown below are 5 T cell receptor beta chains from a single sample sequenced in a study of CD8 T cells in ankylosing spondylitis. TCRdb re-derived calls from the 5' RACE reads in MiXCR, one entry per CDR3 protein. Of some 220,000 distinct CDR3 sequences in the sample, about 11% were seen once. The material sequenced was blood, either unsorted or a sorted T cell fraction (not recorded which). The receptor set was obtained from a male donor with ankylosing spondylitis or in good health (not recorded which).

This clonotype was found many times. The chain joins TRBV5-1 to TRBJ2-2; D is uncertain. V lost 7 bases to trimming and J lost 3 bases, with 19 bases between them. The CDR3 has 16 residues. Germline assignment: CDR1 SGHRS and CDR2 YFSETQ. The chain's CDR3 is CASRTRPGEHTGELFF. Written as DNA, the CDR3 is TGCGCCAGCCGCACCCGGCCCGGAGAACACACCGGGGAGCTGTTTTTT.

Comment on this clonotype: A much larger clone lies a single base off, so this may be a read error. The rearrangement uses TRBV7-8 and TRBJ2-7; D may match TRBD1 or TRBD2 (6 bases each). This CDR3 comprises 16 residues. CDR1 is SGHVS and CDR2 is FQNEAQ in the germline V gene. CDR3 amino acids: CATSLGGLLGSYEQYF. DNA for the CDR3: TGTGCCACCAGCTTAGGGGGACTCCTGGGATCCTACGAGCAGTACTTC.

In this sample, this clonotype turned up many times. The gene calls are TRBV3-1 and TRBJ2-7; D gene ambiguous. The CDR3 is 13 residues long. Trimming took off 0 bases at V and 3 bases at J, with 6 bases between the two ends. Germline V gene sequence: CDR1 LGHDT, CDR2 YNNKEL (reference sequence). CDR3 nucleotide sequence: TGTGCCAGCAGCCAAGAGGTCAGCTACGAGCAGTACTTC. It is translated as CASSQEVSYEQYF.

This clonotype was seen ten or more times. The chain recombines TRBV6-5 with TRBJ1-1; possibly TRBD1 for D (5 bases). Per germline, CDR1 MNHEY and CDR2 SVGAGI. V was shortened by 7 bases and J by 1 base, with 19 bases between the two germline ends. The CDR3 extends over 16 amino acids. The CDR3 region has the DNA TGTGCCAGCATTAGAGGGGCAGCCTCGGGGAACACTGAAGCTTTCTTT. It codes for CASIRGAASGNTEAFF.

This clonotype was picked up many times. The chain is built from TRBV5-1 and TRBJ2-2, with D unclear. CDR3 length: 15 residues. The germline CDR1 and CDR2 sequences are SGHRS and YFSETQ. Trimming removed 5 bases from V and 0 bases from J, with 11 bases in between. The chain's CDR3 is CASSIPGPNTGELFF. The CDR3 DNA follows: TGCGCCAGCAGTATCCCGGGCCCGAACACCGGGGAGCTGTTTTTT. Supplemented by reference TRBV5-1 and TRBJ2-2, the full variable domain reads KAGVTQTPRYLIKTRGQQVTLSCSPISGHRSVSWYQQTPGQGLQFLFEYFSETQRNKGNFPGRFSGRQFSNSRSEMNVSTLELGDSALYLCASSIPGPNTGELFFGEGSRLTVL.